These 27 T cell receptor beta chains were all obtained from the same sample, sequenced in a study of ipilimumab plus nivolumab after autologous stem cell transplantation (dated by TCRdb to the early 2020s). The library was built by means of the immunoSEQ multiplex PCR assay. TCRdb carries this immuneACCESS record with in-frame sequences only. Its versions omit some clonotypes, under half of them owing to an unresolved V gene in the studies checked, with the rest unexplained. The sample includes about 40,000 clones, with over 90% observed a single time. Clones ranked in the top ten supply approximately 1% of the sample. The starting material was PBMCs, obtained in a trial of ipilimumab plus nivolumab as post-transplant consolidation. These TCRs come from a male donor with multiple myeloma.

V is TRBV6-5 and J is TRBJ1-1, with a possible D match to TRBD1 (6 bases). Germline V gives CDR1 MNHEY, CDR2 SVGAGI. With 7 bases removed from V and 5 bases from J, the gap between germline ends came to 17 bases. The CDR3 spans 14 residues. Here the CDR3 reads CASNPGAGPTEAFF. In nucleotides, the CDR3 is TGTGCCAGCAACCCAGGGGCGGGTCCGACTGAAGCTTTCTTT.

The chain carries TRBV9 and TRBJ2-4, with 7 nucleotides matching TRBD1. This CDR3 is 15 amino acids long. Germline CDR1 is SGDLS and CDR2 is YYNGEE. V dropped 3 bases and J dropped 5; count of bases not matched to a gene: 8. CDR3 nucleotides: TGTGCCAGCAGCGCTAGGACGGGGACAGAAAACATTCAGTACTTC. It is translated as CASSARTGTENIQYF.

The chain employs TRBV5-6 and TRBJ2-1; 7 bases align to TRBD1. The V gene's germline CDR1 is SGHDT and CDR2 YYEEEE. This CDR3 region has 15 residues. The J segment lost 0 bases and the V segment lost 4 bases, leaving 4 bases of the junction unmatched. The CDR3 spells CASSEGQTSYNEQFF. The CDR3 DNA is TGTGCCAGCAGCGAGGGACAGACCTCCTACAATGAGCAGTTCTTC.

This clone was detected only a few times. The chain has TRBV6-5 and TRBJ2-3, with no clear D. V lost 7 bases, J lost 2 bases, and 10 bases lay in between. This CDR3 is built from 13 residues. CDR1 is MNHEY and CDR2 is SVGAGI in the germline V gene. The CDR3 bases are TGTGCCAGCACCGACGAGGCCACAGATACGCAGTATTTT. Protein product: CASTDEATDTQYF.

The chain links TRBV19 to TRBJ1-1, with a weak D call TRBD1 (6 bases). V lost 6 bases and J lost 3, with 11 bases in between. From germline, CDR1 is LNHDA and CDR2 SQIVND (reference sequence). The CDR3 length is 13 residues. The CDR3 loop is CASSPGADTEAFF. CDR3 sequence (DNA): TGTGCCAGTAGCCCGGGGGCCGACACTGAAGCTTTCTTT.

This chain joins TRBV7-2 and TRBJ1-2; unclear D gene. The CDR3 loop spans 18 amino acids. V was trimmed by 3 bases and J by 2 bases, leaving 22 bases between them. Germline V gene data show CDR1 as SGHTA and CDR2 as FQGNSA. CDR3: CASSFPSRGPNSNYGYTF. The CDR3 DNA follows: TGTGCCAGCAGCTTCCCCTCCCGTGGGCCTAACTCGAACTATGGCTACACCTTC. The full variable domain, rest sourced from reference TRBV7-2 and TRBJ1-2, is GAGVSQSPSNKVTEKGKDVELRCDPISGHTALYWYRQSLGQGLEFLIYFQGNSAPDKSGLPSDRFSAERTGGSVSTLTIQRTQQEDSAVYLCASSFPSRGPNSNYGYTFGSGTRLTVV.

J is TRBJ1-4 and V is TRBV7-2; D call uncertain. Germline CDR1 and CDR2: SGHTA and FQGNSA. This CDR3 region has 14 residues. V shed 2 bases and J shed 4 bases, with 8 bases lying between them. The CDR3 sequence is CASSLSRVNEKLFF. In DNA form, the CDR3 reads TGTGCCAGCAGCTTAAGTAGGGTTAATGAAAAACTGTTTTTT. Combining the CDR3 with reference TRBV7-2 and TRBJ1-4 gives the whole variable domain GAGVSQSPSNKVTEKGKDVELRCDPISGHTALYWYRQSLGQGLEFLIYFQGNSAPDKSGLPSDRFSAERTGGSVSTLTIQRTQQEDSAVYLCASSLSRVNEKLFFGSGTQLSVL.

This clone was observed a single time. The chain has TRBV30 and TRBJ2-2; 8 bases line up with TRBD2. V lost 0 bases to trimming and J lost 0 bases; unmatched junction nucleotides: 9. Germline CDR1 reads GTSNPN; CDR2 reads SVGIG (reference sequence). The CDR3 totals 18 residues. The CDR3 coding sequence is TGTGCCTGGAGTGTACCAGGCGGGGGGACAACGAACACCGGGGAGCTGTTTTTT. It is translated as CAWSVPGGGTTNTGELFF.

This clone was found once. The chain combines TRBV7-3 with TRBJ2-2; 12 nucleotides align to TRBD2. This CDR3 contains 18 residues. The junction had 12 bases not matched to a gene; V was cut back by 5 bases and J by 5 bases. CDR1 and CDR2 (germline): SGHTA, FQGTGA. The CDR3 loop is CASSPGGLAGGPTGELFF. The CDR3 DNA reads TGTGCCAGCAGCCCCGGTGGGCTAGCGGGAGGGCCGACCGGGGAGCTGTTTTTT.

The chain combines TRBV5-4 with TRBJ1-1; tentative D call: TRBD1 (6 bases). The CDR3 covers 14 residues. V was pared by 4 bases and J by 2 bases, with 12 bases between. Per germline, CDR1 SGHNT and CDR2 YYREEE (reference sequence). In DNA form, the CDR3 reads TGTGCCAGCAGCGCACAGGGTATCAACACTGAAGCTTTCTTT. Its translation: CASSAQGINTEAFF.

This clone has just one count. The gene calls are TRBV28 and TRBJ2-1; D is unresolved. V shed 6 bases and J shed 8 bases, with 11 bases lying between them. The germline CDR1 and CDR2 sequences are MDHEN and SYDVKM. This CDR3 spans 12 amino acids. The CDR3 region has the DNA TGTGCCAGCAGCACTACTCACGATGAGCAGTTCTTC. This translates into CASSTTHDEQFF.

The chain recombines TRBV27 with TRBJ2-7, with D possibly matching TRBD2 (6 bases). The CDR3 sequence is 14 residues long. The V and J ends lost 5 bases and 0 bases respectively, with 11 bases between them. The germline V gene has CDR1 MNHEY and CDR2 SMNVEV (reference sequence). CDR3 protein: CASSPTTSSYEQYF. The CDR3, as DNA: TGTGCCAGCAGTCCGACGACTAGCTCCTACGAGCAGTACTTC.

The chain's CDR3 is CASSRGRMNTEAFF. In DNA, the CDR3 is TGTGCCAGCAGTAGAGGAAGGATGAACACTGAAGCTTTCTTT. J is TRBJ1-1 and V is TRBV6-5; D not certain. The germline gives CDR1 MNHEY, CDR2 SVGAGI. The V gene lost 5 bases and the J gene lost 0 bases, with 10 bases spanning the gap. There are 14 residues in the CDR3.

This chain links TRBV9 with TRBJ1-3; a possible D gene is TRBD1 (6 bases). The CDR3 extends over 15 amino acids. Trimming stripped 4 bases from V and 6 bases from J, with 17 bases between. The germline V gene encodes CDR1 SGDLS and CDR2 YYNGEE. The CDR3 here is CASSFQGGWENTIYF. For the CDR3, the DNA is TGTGCCAGCAGCTTCCAAGGGGGGTGGGAAAACACCATATATTTT.

CDR3 loop: CASSLDGQGIGELFF. In nucleotides, the CDR3 is TGCGCCAGCAGCTTGGATGGACAGGGGATCGGGGAGCTGTTTTTT. The rearrangement uses TRBV5-1 and TRBJ2-2; 9 nucleotides align to TRBD1. CDR1 and CDR2 (germline): SGHRS, YFSETQ. The CDR3 is 15 amino acids. V lost 0 bases, J lost 7 bases, and 4 bases stayed unmatched.

The chain employs TRBV18 and TRBJ2-7; the match to TRBD2 covers 13 bases. Trimming removed 6 bases from V and 2 bases from J; junction bases left unmatched: 4. The CDR3 has 15 residues. The germline V gene encodes CDR1 KGHSH and CDR2 LQKENI. The CDR3 coding sequence is TGTGCCAGCTCCCCTACTAGCGGGGGGGCCTACGAGCAGTACTTC. Its protein product is CASSPTSGGAYEQYF.

J is TRBJ1-3 and V is TRBV5-1; 7 bases are shared with TRBD1. After removal of 4 bases from V and 1 base from J, the junction contained 11 bases not matched to a gene. CDR3 size: 17 residues. Germline-derived CDR1 and CDR2 are SGHRS and YFSETQ. This chain's CDR3 is CASSRGTGEVSGNTIYF. CDR3 DNA sequence: TGCGCCAGCAGCAGAGGTACAGGGGAGGTTTCTGGAAACACCATATATTTT.

J is TRBJ1-3 and V is TRBV6-5; 9 nucleotides align to TRBD1. Germline CDR1 reads MNHEY; CDR2 reads SVGAGI. V shed 0 bases, J shed 2 bases, and the junction held 2 bases outside the gene matches. The CDR3 extends over 16 amino acids. Here the CDR3 DNA reads TGTGCCAGCAGTTACTCTGGACAGGGGACTGGAAACACCATATATTTT. Protein product: CASSYSGQGTGNTIYF.

The chain uses TRBV7-2 and TRBJ1-1; D ambiguous. The CDR3 sequence is 13 residues long. Trimming cost V 8 bases and J 1 base, with 11 bases left between them. Germline V gene sequence: CDR1 SGHTA, CDR2 FQGNSA. Here the CDR3 DNA reads TGTGCCAGCGGAACGGGTCCGAACACTGAAGCTTTCTTT. This translates into CASGTGPNTEAFF.

The chain employs TRBV27 and TRBJ2-5, with 11 bases lining up with TRBD2. The CDR3 covers 15 residues. Germline values: CDR1 MNHEY, CDR2 SMNVEV (reference sequence). V was pared by 0 bases and J by 5 bases, with 2 bases of the junction left unmatched. The CDR3 reads CASSLSWTSGETQYF. CDR3 DNA sequence: TGTGCCAGCAGTTTATCCTGGACTAGCGGGGAGACCCAGTACTTC.

The rearrangement joins TRBV7-7 to TRBJ2-5; D is possibly TRBD2 (5 bases). This CDR3 is 13 amino acids long. V dropped 2 bases and J dropped 9 bases, with 13 bases sitting between them. The germline gives CDR1 SSHAT, CDR2 FNYEAQ (reference sequence). As DNA, the CDR3 is TGTGCCAGCAGCTTAACTAGTCTCCCCCCCCAGTACTTC. It encodes CASSLTSLPPQYF.

The J gene is TRBJ2-5, the V gene TRBV7-2, with 9 nucleotides matching TRBD1. This CDR3 is built from 14 residues. Trimming cost V 6 bases and J 5 bases; bases outside gene matches: 7. Germline CDR1 SGHTA, CDR2 FQGNSA. This CDR3 reads CASSSGQGGETQYF. CDR3 DNA sequence: TGTGCCAGCAGTTCGGGACAGGGTGGGGAGACCCAGTACTTC.

The chain is built from TRBV6-6 and TRBJ2-2; D is unresolved. The germline V and J ends were trimmed by 0 bases and 6 bases, with 5 bases remaining between them. The germline CDR1 and CDR2 sequences are MNHNY and SVGAGI (reference sequence). The CDR3 runs to 13 residues. This chain's CDR3 is CASSYSSSGELFF. The CDR3 nucleotides read TGTGCCAGCAGTTACTCTAGCTCCGGGGAGCTGTTTTTT.

The chain uses TRBV19 and TRBJ2-7; 9 positions match TRBD1. The CDR3 is 16 residues long. Germline CDR1 is LNHDA and CDR2 is SQIVND (reference sequence). V gave up 0 bases and J gave up 3 bases; unmatched junction bases: 6. In DNA form, the CDR3 reads TGTGCCAGTAGTATAGAGGGGACGGGACAGGGCTACGAGCAGTACTTC. It specifies CASSIEGTGQGYEQYF.

The chain has TRBV18 and TRBJ2-1; no reliable D call. The CDR3 totals 14 residues. Trimming took 2 bases from V and 2 from J, leaving 7 bases between them. Germline CDR1 and CDR2: KGHSH and LQKENI. CDR3 coding DNA: TGTGCCAGCTCACCATTTCCAGCCTACAATGAGCAGTTCTTC. It translates to CASSPFPAYNEQFF.

This chain uses TRBV6-1 with TRBJ2-2, with no clear D. Looked up from germline, CDR1 is MNHNS and CDR2 is SASEGT. The CDR3 extends over 16 amino acids. Trimming left V 4 bases short and J 1 base short, with 13 bases between. The CDR3 sequence is CASSARHRLNTGELFF. The CDR3 nucleotides read TGTGCCAGCAGTGCCCGACACCGCCTGAACACCGGGGAGCTGTTTTTT.

This sequence joins TRBV7-2 and TRBJ2-1; D possibly corresponds to TRBD2 (6 bases). With 5 bases removed from V and 9 bases from J, the gap between germline ends came to 14 bases. CDR3 length: 13 residues. Germline lookup yields CDR1 SGHTA and CDR2 FQGNSA. The CDR3 DNA sequence: TGTGCCAGCAGCAGAGAGGAGGGGAGTGAGCAGTTCTTC. Its translation is CASSREEGSEQFF.